This TCR beta chain was sequenced for a study of T cells in localized non-small cell lung cancer. As regards this clone: Its matching antigen is unknown.

Looked up from germline, CDR1 is LNHDA and CDR2 is SQIVND (reference sequence). CDR3 length: 12 residues. Trimming left V 3 bases short and J 8 bases short, with 10 bases between. Assay: immunoSEQ multiplex PCR; the TCRdb copy retains only in-frame clones and omits some. Of around 1,200 clones in the sample, 35% to 45% were seen once. Study-level findings and limits: In adjacent lung, a median around 57 of the top 100 tumor clones were found. A raised T cell density in blood coincided with lengthier overall survival. Only one tumor region went through sequencing, so heterogeneity may still be there. The study found T cell clonality highest in uninvolved adjacent lung, above tumor.

This specimen consisted of normal lung tissue next to the tumor, obtained before any cancer treatment. This clonotype originated in a woman between 35 and 70 years old with stage I lung adenocarcinoma. V gene TRBV19 combines with J gene TRBJ1-2, with no clear D. CDR3 in DNA: TGTGCCAGTAGTATCGACGTCGGCGGCTACACCTTC. Translated: CASSIDVGGYTF.